Detailed here is one T cell receptor beta chain. Antigen unknown. Trimming stripped 2 bases from V and 7 bases from J, with 16 bases between. This CDR3 region has 14 residues. Germline V CDR1 and CDR2: SGHKS, YYEKEE (reference sequence). This entry belongs to a study of OX40 agonist ivuxolimab in advanced cancers. Looking at the study overall: Enrollees could have had prior anti-PD-1, anti-PD-L1 or anti-CTLA-4 therapy, which under 50% had received.

The method was immunoSEQ multiplex PCR; TCRdb's version includes in-frame clones alone and lacks a portion of them. This table has roughly 90,000 clones, 80% to 90% appearing once. No patient had autoimmune disease or received systemic immunosuppression. General study results and limits: At 0.1 to 3.0 mg/kg, clonal expansion of CD4+ and CD8+ blood T cells had occurred by week 6. Still undetermined is the antigen specificity of the expanded peripheral T cells.

The sequence was obtained from an adult with an advanced solid tumor such as melanoma, head and neck, liver or kidney cancer. Here the sequenced sample was CD4+ or CD8+ T cells sorted from blood, taken in a trial of the OX40 agonist ivuxolimab. This chain joins TRBV5-5 and TRBJ2-7; D is perhaps TRBD1 (5 bases). This CDR3 reads CASSLRTQAGEQYF. DNA for the CDR3: TGTGCCAGCAGCTTAAGGACACAGGCCGGGGAGCAGTACTTC.